The T cell receptor (beta chain) under discussion was sequenced for a study of T cells after yellow fever vaccination. The overall study: Low-cell-number fractions underwent preparation using SMART-Seq v4 Ultra Low Input. Study findings and constraints: The secondary response was weaker, and its peak arrived faster, on day 5 versus 15. Shared CD4/CD8 clonotypes were a small share, likely from convergent recombination.

The V and J ends lost 4 bases and 7 bases, in that order; junction bases with no gene match: 3. Germline V CDR1 and CDR2: ENHRY, SYGVKD. This CDR3 comprises 14 residues. The authors made TCR cDNA by 5'RACE template switching, adding a universal primer site and UMIs. TCRdb reanalysed the 5' RACE reads using MiXCR and keeps one entry per CDR3 protein. The table has 200,000 to 300,000 distinct CDR3 sequences, 13% seen once. With regard to this clonotype: The antigen remains unidentified.

This receptor was taken from a man aged 25 to 45 who received the YFV17D yellow fever vaccine. The V call is TRBV10-3, the J call TRBJ2-1; 11 bases line up with TRBD2. The input for sequencing was CD4+ T cells sorted from PBMCs, taken 45 days after the yellow fever booster vaccination. The CDR3 reads CAISGASGRNEQFF. As DNA, the CDR3 is TGTGCCATCAGTGGGGCTAGCGGGAGGAATGAGCAGTTCTTC.